These T cell receptor beta chains were read from a single sample in a study of T cells in Graves' hyperthyroidism and ophthalmopathy. MiXCR, applied by TCRdb to the multiplex PCR reads, yields one record per CDR3 protein. This sample carries 190,000 or so distinct CDR3 sequences, 18% of them seen once, and the ten largest clones take about 45%. The sample taken for sequencing was blood. The receptors were sampled from a man in his forties with Graves' hyperthyroidism. Each CDR3 is given with its conserved first and last residue.

v_gene: TRBV9
CDR3aa: CASSVSGGLHQPQHF

v_gene: TRBV11-2
CDR3aa: CASSLDYTGSGANVLTF

v_gene: TRBV18
CDR3aa: CASSLGQTFSGNTIYF

v_gene: TRBV7-8
CDR3aa: CASSPRTSGGETQYF

v_gene: TRBV20-1
CDR3aa: CSARDWLSTDTQYF

v_gene: TRBV7-8
CDR3aa: CASSLRQGPVYGYTF

v_gene: TRBV6-2/TRBV6-3
CDR3aa: CASSYSTDPAEQYF

v_gene: TRBV24-1
CDR3aa: CATSDTRQGSYNEQFF

v_gene: TRBV20-1
CDR3aa: CSAREQGWYQETQYF

v_gene: TRBV3-1
CDR3aa: CASLKGGQDTQYF

v_gene: TRBV29-1
CDR3aa: CSVDIVVQETQYF

v_gene: TRBV25-1
CDR3aa: CASSPGVSSYEAFF

v_gene: TRBV2
CDR3aa: CASSAGLAGVGEQFF

v_gene: TRBV25-1
CDR3aa: CASSELQGLTEAFF

v_gene: TRBV6-1
CDR3aa: CAIRTENTGELFF

v_gene: TRBV30
CDR3aa: CAWSLGGNSYEQYF

v_gene: TRBV12-3/TRBV12-4
CDR3aa: CASSPTGTSYEQYF

v_gene: TRBV28
CDR3aa: CASRAGTGARGYTF

v_gene: TRBV7-9
CDR3aa: CASSLPGVSPLHF

v_gene: TRBV18
CDR3aa: CASSPDSLALHEQYF

v_gene: TRBV28
CDR3aa: CASSLGGTLSTEAFF

v_gene: TRBV5-1
CDR3aa: CASSLVLSGLDNEQFF

v_gene: TRBV30
CDR3aa: CAWIRGLSTDTQYF

v_gene: TRBV24-1
CDR3aa: CATSDHGQAQETQYF

v_gene: TRBV10-3
CDR3aa: CAISESRTGRTYEQYF

v_gene: TRBV10-3
CDR3aa: CAISRQGYEQYF

v_gene: TRBV7-2
CDR3aa: CASSFGTGDEKLFF

v_gene: TRBV5-5
CDR3aa: CASSLAGQEQAEAFF

v_gene: TRBV12-3/TRBV12-4
CDR3aa: CANTKDSSYEQYF